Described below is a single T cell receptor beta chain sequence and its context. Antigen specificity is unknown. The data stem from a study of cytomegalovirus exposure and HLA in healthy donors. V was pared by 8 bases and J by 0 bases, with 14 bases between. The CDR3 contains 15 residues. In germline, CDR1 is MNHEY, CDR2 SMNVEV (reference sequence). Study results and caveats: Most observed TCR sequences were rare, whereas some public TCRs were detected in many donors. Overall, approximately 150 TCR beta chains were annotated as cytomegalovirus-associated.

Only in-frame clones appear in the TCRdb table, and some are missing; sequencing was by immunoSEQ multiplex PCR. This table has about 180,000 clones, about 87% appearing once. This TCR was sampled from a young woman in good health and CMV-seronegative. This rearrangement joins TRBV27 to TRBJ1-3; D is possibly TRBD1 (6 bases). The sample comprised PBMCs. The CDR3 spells CASREGQSSGNTIYF. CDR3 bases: TGTGCCAGCCGAGAAGGACAGAGCTCTGGAAACACCATATATTTT.